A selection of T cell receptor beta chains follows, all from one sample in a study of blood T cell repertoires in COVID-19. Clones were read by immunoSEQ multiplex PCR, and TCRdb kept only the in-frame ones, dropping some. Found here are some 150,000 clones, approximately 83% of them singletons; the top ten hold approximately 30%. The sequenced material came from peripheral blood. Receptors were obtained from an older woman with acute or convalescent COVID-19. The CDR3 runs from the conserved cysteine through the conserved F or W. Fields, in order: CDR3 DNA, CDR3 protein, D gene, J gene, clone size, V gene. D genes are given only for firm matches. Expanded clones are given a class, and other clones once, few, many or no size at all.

DNA: TGTGCCAGCAGCAGGGGACAGCAACAAGAGACCCAGTACTTC
CDR3: CASSRGQQQETQYF
D: TRBD1
J: TRBJ2-5
size: many
V: TRBV28

DNA: TGTGCCAGCAGCCAGGGGGCGTTCAATCAGCCCCAGCATTTT
CDR3: CASSQGAFNQPQHF
D: TRBD1
J: TRBJ1-5
size: -
V: TRBV11-2

DNA: TGTGCCAGCAGCCAATTGACAGGGGGCATTGAAAAACTGTTTTTT
CDR3: CASSQLTGGIEKLFF
D: TRBD1
J: TRBJ1-4
size: -
V: TRBV3-1/TRBV3-2

DNA: TGTGCCAGCTCACCACAGGTCGGGACAGGCATTTATTATGGCTACACCTTC
CDR3: CASSPQVGTGIYYGYTF
D: TRBD1
J: TRBJ1-2
size: -
V: TRBV18

DNA: TGCGCCAGCAGTGCCCGAGGGACAGATGGGGGCTACACCTTC
CDR3: CASSARGTDGGYTF
D: TRBD1
J: TRBJ1-2
size: -
V: TRBV10-2

DNA: TGTGCCAGCAGCTTGTTGGCCAACGGAGGCACAGATACGCAGTATTTT
CDR3: CASSLLANGGTDTQYF
D: -
J: TRBJ2-3
size: once
V: TRBV5-4

DNA: TGTGCCAGCGGTCATTGGGCTAGCGGGGGGTGGGCGTTCTTC
CDR3: CASGHWASGGWAFF
D: TRBD2
J: TRBJ2-1
size: -
V: TRBV11-2

DNA: TGTGCCAGCAGACAGGGAACTAACTATGGCTACACCTTC
CDR3: CASRQGTNYGYTF
D: -
J: TRBJ1-2
size: -
V: TRBV12-3/TRBV12-4

DNA: TGTGCCAGCACCCAGAGGGGGCAGTTCTATGGCTACACCTTC
CDR3: CASTQRGQFYGYTF
D: TRBD1
J: TRBJ1-2
size: -
V: TRBV6-5

DNA: TGTGCCAGCAGCGTAGCGCTTGACTGGGACAATGAGCAGTTCTTC
CDR3: CASSVALDWDNEQFF
D: -
J: TRBJ2-1
size: -
V: TRBV9

DNA: TGTGCCAGCAGCTCCAGGACTAGCGGGGGGTTGGATACGCAGTATTTT
CDR3: CASSSRTSGGLDTQYF
D: TRBD2
J: TRBJ2-3
size: -
V: TRBV7-2

DNA: TGCAGTGCTAGTCCGGGGATGTCCGGGGCCAACGTCCTGACTTTC
CDR3: CSASPGMSGANVLTF
D: -
J: TRBJ2-6
size: -
V: TRBV20-1

DNA: TGTGCCAGTAGTATCGGGGACAGCCGCTCTGGGGCCAACGTCCTGACTTTC
CDR3: CASSIGDSRSGANVLTF
D: TRBD1
J: TRBJ2-6
size: -
V: TRBV19

DNA: TGTGCCAGCAGCTTAATATACAATGAGCAGTTCTTC
CDR3: CASSLIYNEQFF
D: -
J: TRBJ2-1
size: -
V: TRBV11-2

DNA: TGTGCCAGCAGTTTGCTCGGCTACGAGCAGTACTTC
CDR3: CASSLLGYEQYF
D: -
J: TRBJ2-7
size: -
V: TRBV12-3/TRBV12-4

DNA: TGTGCCACCAGTGACCCAAATCAGCCCCAGCATTTT
CDR3: CATSDPNQPQHF
D: -
J: TRBJ1-5
size: few
V: TRBV24-1

DNA: TGTGCCAGCAGTTTAAGAGGGGGAGCCGGGGAGCTGTTTTTT
CDR3: CASSLRGGAGELFF
D: -
J: TRBJ2-2
size: -
V: TRBV28

DNA: TGTGCCAGCAGTACACAGGGAGCCAGCAATCAGCCCCAGCATTTT
CDR3: CASSTQGASNQPQHF
D: -
J: TRBJ1-5
size: -
V: TRBV6-5

DNA: TGTGCCAGCTCACCATTCCCGGGACAGGAACTTCAGCCCCAGCATTTT
CDR3: CASSPFPGQELQPQHF
D: TRBD1
J: TRBJ1-5
size: -
V: TRBV18

DNA: TGTGCCAGCAGTTTCCCGCAGGAGAACACTGAAGCTTTCTTT
CDR3: CASSFPQENTEAFF
D: -
J: TRBJ1-1
size: -
V: TRBV28

DNA: TGTGCCTGGAGTTCCGGGGTCGGGGAGCTGTTTTTT
CDR3: CAWSSGVGELFF
D: -
J: TRBJ2-2
size: -
V: TRBV30

DNA: TGTGCCAGCAGTTTAGGAGGGCACACAGATACGCAGTATTTT
CDR3: CASSLGGHTDTQYF
D: -
J: TRBJ2-3
size: few
V: TRBV27

DNA: TGTGCCAGCAGTCTAGGACATTTCTCTGGAAACACCATATATTTT
CDR3: CASSLGHFSGNTIYF
D: -
J: TRBJ1-3
size: -
V: TRBV3-1/TRBV3-2

DNA: TGTGCCAGTAGTATGAGGGCTGATACGCAGTATTTT
CDR3: CASSMRADTQYF
D: -
J: TRBJ2-3
size: -
V: TRBV19

DNA: TGTGCCAGTAGTGGCCGGGCGGGCCAGCCCCAGCATTTT
CDR3: CASSGRAGQPQHF
D: -
J: TRBJ1-5
size: -
V: TRBV19

DNA: TGTGCCAGCAGTAGACAGGGGCTTAGCAATCAGCCCCAGCATTTT
CDR3: CASSRQGLSNQPQHF
D: TRBD1
J: TRBJ1-5
size: -
V: TRBV7-9

DNA: TGCGCCAGCAGCTTAATGGCAGGGCGTACGGCTAATTCACCCCTCCACTTT
CDR3: CASSLMAGRTANSPLHF
D: -
J: TRBJ1-6
size: -
V: TRBV5-1

DNA: TGTGCCAGCAGTTTGTCCGCCGGGGAGCTGTTTTTT
CDR3: CASSLSAGELFF
D: -
J: TRBJ2-2
size: -
V: TRBV28

DNA: TGTGCCACCAGCGTGCCGGGGGAGAAACAGTTCTTC
CDR3: CATSVPGEKQFF
D: -
J: TRBJ2-1
size: once
V: TRBV24-1

DNA: TGCGCCAGCAGCTTGGTTACAGGGGGATATGGCTACGAGCAGTACTTC
CDR3: CASSLVTGGYGYEQYF
D: TRBD1
J: TRBJ2-7
size: -
V: TRBV5-1

DNA: TGTGCCTGGGGGGGACAGAGGAACACTGAAGCTTTCTTT
CDR3: CAWGGQRNTEAFF
D: TRBD1
J: TRBJ1-1
size: -
V: TRBV30

DNA: TGTGCCAGCAGCACGGGACTGAGGACAGATACGCAGTATTTT
CDR3: CASSTGLRTDTQYF
D: -
J: TRBJ2-3
size: -
V: TRBV6-6

DNA: TGTGCCAGCAGCTTAGATGGAGAGGGCTTCTATGGCTACACCTTC
CDR3: CASSLDGEGFYGYTF
D: -
J: TRBJ1-2
size: -
V: TRBV11-2

DNA: TGTGCCAGCAGTTACCGGGACAGATACAATGAGCAGTTCTTC
CDR3: CASSYRDRYNEQFF
D: TRBD1
J: TRBJ2-1
size: -
V: TRBV6-5

DNA: TGTGCCAGCTCACCAAGGACAGGGAGTTCCAATGAGCAGTTCTTC
CDR3: CASSPRTGSSNEQFF
D: TRBD1
J: TRBJ2-1
size: -
V: TRBV18

DNA: TGTGCCAGTAGTATAGATCCCGCAGGGCCTGAAGCTTTCTTT
CDR3: CASSIDPAGPEAFF
D: -
J: TRBJ1-1
size: -
V: TRBV19

DNA: TGTGCCAGCAGTAACAGGGATCAGCCCCAGCATTTT
CDR3: CASSNRDQPQHF
D: -
J: TRBJ1-5
size: -
V: TRBV7-2

DNA: TGTGCCAGCAGCGCCGACAGGGAAGTGTACGGAAACACCATATATTTT
CDR3: CASSADREVYGNTIYF
D: TRBD1
J: TRBJ1-3
size: once
V: TRBV7-9

DNA: TGTGCCAGCTCACCGCAGTTTGGGGGGTCTAATGAAAAACTGTTTTTT
CDR3: CASSPQFGGSNEKLFF
D: -
J: TRBJ1-4
size: -
V: TRBV18

DNA: TGTGCCAGCAGTTTGGGGGGTTTCACTGAAGCTTTCTTT
CDR3: CASSLGGFTEAFF
D: -
J: TRBJ1-1
size: -
V: TRBV12-3/TRBV12-4

DNA: TGTGCCAGCAGCTTCCGACAGGGGGAGGTCCTGACTTTC
CDR3: CASSFRQGEVLTF
D: TRBD1
J: TRBJ2-6
size: -
V: TRBV5-6

DNA: TGTGCCAGTAGTATAAGCACAGGGTCGATTAGCAATCAGCCCCAGCATTTT
CDR3: CASSISTGSISNQPQHF
D: -
J: TRBJ1-5
size: once
V: TRBV19

DNA: TGTGCCAGCAGTGAATGGGACAGTTTTTATGGCTACACCTTC
CDR3: CASSEWDSFYGYTF
D: TRBD1
J: TRBJ1-2
size: once
V: TRBV25-1

DNA: TGTGCCAGCAGTCTGACAGGGCGGAATGAAAAACTGTTTTTT
CDR3: CASSLTGRNEKLFF
D: TRBD1
J: TRBJ1-4
size: -
V: TRBV2

DNA: TGTGCCAGCAGCCAAGGACAGTTCCCGGCCGGCTACACCTTC
CDR3: CASSQGQFPAGYTF
D: -
J: TRBJ1-2
size: -
V: TRBV14

DNA: TGCGCCAGCAGCTCCGCTGGGACAGCGGGGGGGCAGTACCAAGAGACCCAGTACTTC
CDR3: CASSSAGTAGGQYQETQYF
D: TRBD2
J: TRBJ2-5
size: -
V: TRBV5-1

DNA: TGTGCCAGCAGGGCATCAGGGATTGAAAAACTGTTTTTT
CDR3: CASRASGIEKLFF
D: -
J: TRBJ1-4
size: once
V: TRBV12-3/TRBV12-4

DNA: TGTGCCAGCGAGGACTGGGGCTCTGGAAACACCATATATTTT
CDR3: CASEDWGSGNTIYF
D: -
J: TRBJ1-3
size: -
V: TRBV6-5

DNA: TGCGCCAGCAGCTTGGGGGGGACAGGGTGGAAGAATGAAAAACTGTTTTTT
CDR3: CASSLGGTGWKNEKLFF
D: TRBD1
J: TRBJ1-4
size: -
V: TRBV5-1

DNA: TGTGCCAGCAGTCCAGGACTAGCGGGGGGGCCGCGCGAGACCCAGTACTTC
CDR3: CASSPGLAGGPRETQYF
D: TRBD2
J: TRBJ2-5
size: -
V: TRBV6-2/TRBV6-3

DNA: TGTGCCACCCGCAGGGACAAAAATGAAAAACTGTTTTTT
CDR3: CATRRDKNEKLFF
D: -
J: TRBJ1-4
size: -
V: TRBV6-5

DNA: TGTGCCAGCAGCTTACCGAAGGGCTGGACAGTCACCGGGGAGCTGTTTTTT
CDR3: CASSLPKGWTVTGELFF
D: -
J: TRBJ2-2
size: -
V: TRBV21-1

DNA: TGTGCCAGCAGGGACAGGGTAAACTATGGCTACACCTTC
CDR3: CASRDRVNYGYTF
D: TRBD1
J: TRBJ1-2
size: -
V: TRBV28

DNA: TGCAGTGCTAGTCCTTTCGGACAGGGGCAAAGCTCCTACAATGAGCAGTTCTTC
CDR3: CSASPFGQGQSSYNEQFF
D: TRBD1
J: TRBJ2-1
size: -
V: TRBV20-1